The 9 T cell receptor beta chains listed next were all sequenced from one sample in a study of blood T cell repertoires in COVID-19. Assay used: immunoSEQ multiplex PCR; TCRdb lists only in-frame clones, some missing. Of about 130,000 clones listed, about nine tenths are singletons. Sequenced material: peripheral blood. These receptors all stem from a woman aged 70-85 years with COVID-19, enrolled during active disease.

This clone was counted only a few times. The J gene is TRBJ2-7, the V gene TRBV12-3 or TRBV12-4; 7 nucleotides agree with TRBD1. The CDR3 spans 13 residues. Trimming took 7 bases from V and 7 from J; bases not matched to a gene: 10. In nucleotides, the CDR3 is TGTGCCAGCACCCTGACAGGGTTCGGGGAGCAGTACTTC. As protein: CASTLTGFGEQYF.

The sample holds a few counts of this clone. This chain links TRBV28 with TRBJ1-6; perhaps TRBD1 as D (6 bases). Germline V gene sequence: CDR1 MDHEN, CDR2 SYDVKM. Between the trimmed V and J ends, which lost 2 bases and 6 bases, there was a span of 11 bases. CDR3 length: 15 residues. The CDR3 nucleotides read TGTGCCAGCAGTTTAGGAGGACAGATTAATTCACCCCTCCACTTT. Protein: CASSLGGQINSPLHF.

The chain joins TRBV18 to TRBJ1-6, with D possibly TRBD1 on 6 matching bases. The CDR3 totals 14 residues. CDR1 is KGHSH and CDR2 is LQKENI in the germline V gene. V lost 8 bases and J 8 bases, leaving 16 bases between the germline ends. CDR3 coding DNA: TGTGCCAGCCGAGAGGGGGTCGGGGATTCACCCCTCCACTTT. Its protein product is CASREGVGDSPLHF.

The chain links TRBV5-6 to TRBJ2-7; D unresolved. V lost 0 bases to trimming and J lost 2 bases, with 6 bases between them. The CDR3 sequence is 13 residues long. CDR1 and CDR2 from the germline V gene are SGHDT and YYEEEE. For the CDR3, the DNA is TGTGCCAGCAGCTTGGGCAGAACCTACGAGCAGTACTTC. It encodes CASSLGRTYEQYF. Together with reference TRBV5-6 and TRBJ2-7, the CDR3 gives the full variable domain: DAGVTQSPTHLIKTRGQQVTLRCSPKSGHDTVSWYQQALGQGPQFIFQYYEEEERQRGNFPDRFSGHQFPNYSSELNVNALLLGDSALYLCASSLGRTYEQYFGPGTRLTVT.

In nucleotides, the CDR3 is TGTGCCAGCAGCCCCACAGGGGGCCGACAGCCCCAGCATTTT. This translates into CASSPTGGRQPQHF. The V call is TRBV11-2, the J call TRBJ1-5; 9 nucleotides align to TRBD1. V lost 5 bases and J lost 7; bases outside the gene matches: 6. The germline V gene encodes CDR1 SGHAT and CDR2 FQNNGV. The CDR3 loop spans 14 amino acids.

In this sample, this clone turned up a few times. V gene TRBV2 combines with J gene TRBJ1-2, with TRBD1 as a possible D gene (6 bases). V dropped 5 bases and J dropped 7 bases, with 14 bases sitting between them. The CDR3 totals 13 residues. The germline CDR1 and CDR2 sequences are SNHLY and FYNNEI. CDR3 nucleotides: TGTGCCAGCAGTTGGGGGCGCGTAGGTGGCTACACCTTC. It is translated as CASSWGRVGGYTF.

The V gene is TRBV2, the J gene TRBJ2-5; no clear D. The CDR3 runs 14 residues. V was clipped by 5 bases and J by 5 bases, with 15 bases between them. Germline V gives CDR1 SNHLY, CDR2 FYNNEI. The CDR3 sequence is CASSPLAGTETQYF. Here the CDR3 DNA reads TGTGCCAGCAGTCCCCTGGCAGGTACTGAGACCCAGTACTTC.

V gene TRBV12-3 or TRBV12-4 combines with J gene TRBJ2-5, with D possibly being TRBD1 (6 bases). The V end was cut by 2 bases, the J end by 4 bases, with 8 bases between. CDR3 length: 13 residues. The CDR3 here is CASSLYRAETQYF. CDR3 nucleotide sequence: TGTGCCAGCAGTTTATACAGGGCAGAGACCCAGTACTTC.

V and J are TRBV5-4 and TRBJ1-1; a possible D gene is TRBD1 (5 bases). Trimming left V 4 bases short and J 5 bases short, with 9 bases between. There are 12 residues in the CDR3. From germline, CDR1 is SGHNT and CDR2 YYREEE (reference sequence). In DNA form, the CDR3 reads TGTGCCAGCAGCCATCGGGGGACTGAAGCTTTCTTT. As protein: CASSHRGTEAFF.